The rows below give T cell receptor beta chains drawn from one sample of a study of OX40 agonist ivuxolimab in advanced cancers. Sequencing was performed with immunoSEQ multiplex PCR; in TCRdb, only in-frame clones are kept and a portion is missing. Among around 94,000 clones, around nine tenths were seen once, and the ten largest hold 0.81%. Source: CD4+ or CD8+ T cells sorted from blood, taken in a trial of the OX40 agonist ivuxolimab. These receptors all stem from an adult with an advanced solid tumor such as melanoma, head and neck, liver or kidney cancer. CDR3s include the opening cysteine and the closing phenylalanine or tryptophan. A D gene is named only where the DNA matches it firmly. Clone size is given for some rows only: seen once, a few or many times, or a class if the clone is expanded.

cdr3_aa: CASGLVPPLETQYF
cdr3_nt: TGTGCTAGTGGTTTGGTACCCCCCTTGGAGACGCAGTATTTT
clone_size: once
d_call: NA
j_call: TRBJ2-3
v_call: TRBV12-5

cdr3_aa: CASSLSLGAGDIQYF
cdr3_nt: TGCGCCAGCAGCTTATCCCTTGGGGCAGGGGACATTCAGTACTTC
clone_size: few
d_call: NA
j_call: TRBJ2-4
v_call: TRBV5-1

cdr3_aa: CASRDRESQPQHF
cdr3_nt: TGTGCCAGCAGGGACAGGGAGAGTCAGCCCCAGCATTTT
clone_size: NA
d_call: TRBD1
j_call: TRBJ1-5
v_call: TRBV6-5

cdr3_aa: CASSLVQGVETQYF
cdr3_nt: TGCGCCAGCAGCTTGGTGCAGGGAGTGGAGACCCAGTACTTC
clone_size: NA
d_call: NA
j_call: TRBJ2-5
v_call: TRBV5-1

cdr3_aa: CASSLRQGQETQYF
cdr3_nt: TGTGCCAGCAGCTTGAGGCAGGGCCAAGAGACCCAGTACTTC
clone_size: NA
d_call: NA
j_call: TRBJ2-5
v_call: TRBV5-5

cdr3_aa: CAISETQSGTRVADTQYF
cdr3_nt: TGTGCCATCAGTGAGACACAGTCCGGGACTAGGGTGGCAGATACGCAGTATTTT
clone_size: NA
d_call: TRBD2
j_call: TRBJ2-3
v_call: TRBV10-3

cdr3_aa: CASSSPGDHSYEQYF
cdr3_nt: TGTGCCAGCAGTTCCCCCGGAGACCACTCCTACGAGCAGTACTTC
clone_size: once
d_call: NA
j_call: TRBJ2-7
v_call: TRBV6-5

cdr3_aa: CASSPSSFGRDQETQYF
cdr3_nt: TGTGCCAGCTCACCATCCTCTTTCGGGAGAGACCAAGAGACCCAGTACTTC
clone_size: NA
d_call: NA
j_call: TRBJ2-5
v_call: TRBV18

cdr3_aa: CASSLTGGVGANVLTF
cdr3_nt: TGTGCCAGCAGCTTGACAGGGGGCGTGGGGGCCAACGTCCTGACTTTC
clone_size: few
d_call: TRBD1
j_call: TRBJ2-6
v_call: TRBV7-2

cdr3_aa: CASSLDYEQYF
cdr3_nt: TGTGCCAGCAGCTTAGACTACGAGCAGTACTTC
clone_size: NA
d_call: NA
j_call: TRBJ2-7
v_call: TRBV7-2

cdr3_aa: CASSLELNTEAFF
cdr3_nt: TGTGCCAGCAGCTTAGAGCTGAACACTGAAGCTTTCTTT
clone_size: NA
d_call: NA
j_call: TRBJ1-1
v_call: TRBV7-6

cdr3_aa: CASTGTAEAFF
cdr3_nt: TGTGCCAGTACCGGGACAGCTGAAGCTTTCTTT
clone_size: NA
d_call: TRBD1
j_call: TRBJ1-1
v_call: TRBV19

cdr3_aa: CASSSELNTEAFF
cdr3_nt: TGTGCCAGCAGTTCGGAGTTGAACACTGAAGCTTTCTTT
clone_size: NA
d_call: NA
j_call: TRBJ1-1
v_call: TRBV6-4

cdr3_aa: CASSDPGQLNTEAFF
cdr3_nt: TGTGCCAGCAGTGATCCGGGACAGCTGAACACTGAAGCTTTCTTT
clone_size: few
d_call: TRBD1
j_call: TRBJ1-1
v_call: TRBV6-1

cdr3_aa: CASSLLRLGEQYF
cdr3_nt: TGTGCCAGCAGCTTATTACGACTCGGCGAGCAGTACTTC
clone_size: NA
d_call: NA
j_call: TRBJ2-7
v_call: TRBV7-3

cdr3_aa: CASSQGQSTPQETQYF
cdr3_nt: TGTGCCAGCAGCCAAGGCCAGAGTACGCCCCAAGAGACCCAGTACTTC
clone_size: NA
d_call: NA
j_call: TRBJ2-5
v_call: TRBV4-2

cdr3_aa: CAWSGGSTTGELFF
cdr3_nt: TGTGCCTGGAGTGGAGGGTCGACTACCGGGGAGCTGTTTTTT
clone_size: NA
d_call: NA
j_call: TRBJ2-2
v_call: TRBV30

cdr3_aa: CASSESSLGGVYGYTF
cdr3_nt: TGCGCCAGCAGTGAGTCGAGCTTAGGCGGCGTCTATGGCTACACCTTC
clone_size: NA
d_call: NA
j_call: TRBJ1-2
v_call: TRBV10-2

cdr3_aa: CASSPQGLVEKLFF
cdr3_nt: TGTGCCAGCAGTCCACAGGGGTTAGTTGAAAAACTGTTTTTT
clone_size: once
d_call: TRBD1
j_call: TRBJ1-4
v_call: TRBV25-1

cdr3_aa: CASSRGTNQETQYF
cdr3_nt: TGTGCCAGCAGCCGCGGGACGAATCAAGAGACCCAGTACTTC
clone_size: NA
d_call: NA
j_call: TRBJ2-5
v_call: TRBV7-9

cdr3_aa: CASSLNGLAGGGETQYF
cdr3_nt: TGTGCCAGCAGCCTTAACGGACTAGCGGGGGGTGGAGAGACCCAGTACTTC
clone_size: NA
d_call: TRBD2
j_call: TRBJ2-5
v_call: TRBV4-2

cdr3_aa: CASSQEPADGGNQPQHF
cdr3_nt: TGCGCCAGCAGCCAAGAACCCGCCGATGGGGGCAATCAGCCCCAGCATTTT
clone_size: NA
d_call: NA
j_call: TRBJ1-5
v_call: TRBV4-3

cdr3_aa: CAWTPQQGVNSPLHF
cdr3_nt: TGTGCCTGGACTCCGCAACAGGGAGTAAATTCACCCCTCCACTTT
clone_size: few
d_call: NA
j_call: TRBJ1-6
v_call: TRBV30

cdr3_aa: CASRPHHTITGELFF
cdr3_nt: TGTGCCAGCAGACCCCATCACACGATCACCGGGGAGCTGTTTTTT
clone_size: NA
d_call: NA
j_call: TRBJ2-2
v_call: TRBV6-4